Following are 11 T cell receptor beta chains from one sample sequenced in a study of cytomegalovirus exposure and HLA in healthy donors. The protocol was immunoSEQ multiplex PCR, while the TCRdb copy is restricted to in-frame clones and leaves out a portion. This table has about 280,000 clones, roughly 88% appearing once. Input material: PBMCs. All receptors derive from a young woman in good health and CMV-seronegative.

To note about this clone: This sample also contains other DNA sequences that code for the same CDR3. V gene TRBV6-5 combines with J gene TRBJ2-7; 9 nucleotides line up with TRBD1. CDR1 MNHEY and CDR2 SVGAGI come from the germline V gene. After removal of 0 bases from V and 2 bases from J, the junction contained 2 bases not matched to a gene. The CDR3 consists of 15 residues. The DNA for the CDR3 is TGTGCCAGCAGTTACTCCGGGACAGGGACCTACGAGCAGTACTTC. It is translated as CASSYSGTGTYEQYF.

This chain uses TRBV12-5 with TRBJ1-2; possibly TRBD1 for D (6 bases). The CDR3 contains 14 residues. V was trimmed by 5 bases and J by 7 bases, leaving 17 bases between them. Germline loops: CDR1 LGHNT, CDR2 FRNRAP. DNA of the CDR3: TGTGCTAGTGGTGAACAGGGTCCGACGGGTGGCTACACCTTC. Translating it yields CASGEQGPTGGYTF.

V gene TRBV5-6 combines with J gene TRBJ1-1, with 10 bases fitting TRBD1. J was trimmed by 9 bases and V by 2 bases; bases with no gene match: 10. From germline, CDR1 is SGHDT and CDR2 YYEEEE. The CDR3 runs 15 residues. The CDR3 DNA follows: TGTGCCAGCAGCTTAGGGACGGGACAGGGGAGGCAAGCTTTCTTT. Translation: CASSLGTGQGRQAFF.

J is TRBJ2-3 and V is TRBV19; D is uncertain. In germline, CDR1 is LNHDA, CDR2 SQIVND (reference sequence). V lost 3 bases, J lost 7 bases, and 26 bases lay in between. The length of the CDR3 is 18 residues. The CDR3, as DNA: TGTGCCAGTAGTATGGTCCCCTCTAGGCGGTGGCCCGGATATACGCAGTATTTT. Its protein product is CASSMVPSRRWPGYTQYF.

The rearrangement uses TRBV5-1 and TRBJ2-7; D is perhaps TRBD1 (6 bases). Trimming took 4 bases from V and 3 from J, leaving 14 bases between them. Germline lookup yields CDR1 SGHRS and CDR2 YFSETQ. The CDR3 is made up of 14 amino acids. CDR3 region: CASSQQTGNYEQYF. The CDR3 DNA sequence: TGCGCCAGCAGCCAGCAGACAGGAAACTACGAGCAGTACTTC.

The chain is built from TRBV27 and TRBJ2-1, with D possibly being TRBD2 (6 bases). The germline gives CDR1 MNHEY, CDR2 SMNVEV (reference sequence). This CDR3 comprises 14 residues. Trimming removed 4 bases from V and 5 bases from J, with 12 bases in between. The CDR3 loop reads CASSSGLLNNEQFF. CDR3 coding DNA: TGTGCCAGCAGTTCCGGACTACTTAACAATGAGCAGTTCTTC.

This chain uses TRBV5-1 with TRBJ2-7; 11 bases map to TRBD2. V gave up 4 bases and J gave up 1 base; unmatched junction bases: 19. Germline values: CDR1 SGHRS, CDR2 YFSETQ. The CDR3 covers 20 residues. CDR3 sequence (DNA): TGCGCCAGCAGCCTTCTGATATGGACCCCGACTAGCGGGACTTCCTACGAGCAGTACTTC. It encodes CASSLLIWTPTSGTSYEQYF.

The CDR3 DNA is TGTGCCAGCAGCAAAGGTAAGCGTCGGGCCAACGTCCTGACTTTC. Translating it yields CASSKGKRRANVLTF. This chain uses TRBV21-1 with TRBJ2-6; no check of the table's D call, TRBD2, against the DNA was made. TRBV21-1 is deemed a pseudogene. This CDR3 is built from 15 residues.

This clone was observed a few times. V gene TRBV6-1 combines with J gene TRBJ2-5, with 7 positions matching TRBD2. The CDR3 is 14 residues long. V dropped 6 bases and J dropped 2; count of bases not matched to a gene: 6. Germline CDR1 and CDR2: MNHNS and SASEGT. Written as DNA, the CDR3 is TGTGCCAGCAGGCGCCGGGGGGATCAAGAGACCCAGTACTTC. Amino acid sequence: CASRRRGDQETQYF.

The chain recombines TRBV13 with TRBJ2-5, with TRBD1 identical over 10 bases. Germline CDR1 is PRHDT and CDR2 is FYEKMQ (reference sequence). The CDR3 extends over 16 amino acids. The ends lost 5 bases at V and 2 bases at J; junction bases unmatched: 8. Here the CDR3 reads CASSTRQGAKQETQYF. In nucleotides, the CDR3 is TGTGCCAGCAGCACAAGACAGGGGGCGAAACAAGAGACCCAGTACTTC. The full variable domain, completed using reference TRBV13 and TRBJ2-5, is AAGVIQSPRHLIKEKRETATLKCYPIPRHDTVYWYQQGPGQDPQFLISFYEKMQSDKGSIPDRFSAQQFSDYHSELNMSSLELGDSALYFCASSTRQGAKQETQYFGPGTRLLVL.

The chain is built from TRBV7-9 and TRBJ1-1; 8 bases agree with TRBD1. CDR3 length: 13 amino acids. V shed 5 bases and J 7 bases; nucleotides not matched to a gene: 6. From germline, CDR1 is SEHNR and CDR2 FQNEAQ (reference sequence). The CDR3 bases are TGTGCCAGCAGCGCCTACAGGGGGGGTGAAGCTTTCTTT. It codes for CASSAYRGGEAFF.